This T cell receptor beta chain was profiled in a study of blood T cell repertoires in COVID-19. CDR3 length equals 17 residues. As originally analysed: Amplification of reference gene primers provided the estimated nucleated cell counts. Data came from immunoSEQ multiplex PCR; TCRdb stores just in-frame clones and leaves some out. Clone size and V and J calls were adopted from that table, with D and trimming inferred from the DNA. Of about 86,000 clones listed, over 80% are singletons. Sequences were obtained from peripheral blood. The source is a human donor in a cohort sampled during active COVID-19. This chain joins TRBV7-5 and TRBJ2-1; TRBD2, the table's D call, was not compared with the DNA. TRBV7-5 is described as a pseudogene. CDR3: CARTPFGGGPEYNEQFF. CDR3 in DNA: TGTGCCAGAACCCCCTTTGGGGGAGGGCCGGAGTACAATGAGCAGTTCTTC.